This T cell receptor beta chain originates from a study of radiotherapy plus CTLA-4 blockade in lung cancer (dated by TCRdb to about 2018). Notes on the research overall: Objective responses occurred in around 19% of enrolled patients, and approximately 34% achieved disease control. Overall study results and their limits: Early dynamic changes in blood T cell clones, together with increased serum interferon-beta after radiation, were reported as the strongest predictors of response. After treatment with radiotherapy and ipilimumab, TCR clones that originated in tumors expanded in peripheral blood.

Focal radiation therapy combined with CTLA-4 blockade (ipilimumab) was tested in patients with chemo-refractory metastatic non-small-cell lung cancer. On this clone: Its antigen remains unidentified. The input lacks base qualities; no much larger clone sits a single base away.

To prepare the library, the immunoSEQ multiplex PCR assay was applied. Here the immuneACCESS table is served through TCRdb, limited to in-frame sequences with V and J called. Missing clones are a known gap in these copies; in checked studies unresolved V genes cover under half, and the rest lacks a known reason. This sample holds some 46,000 clones; around 86% were observed only once. The ten top clones hold about 3.3% of the sample. Per the germline V gene, SGHRS is the CDR1 and YFSETQ is the CDR2. The CDR3 contains 15 residues, cysteine and phenylalanine counted. CDR3 DNA is the only sequence kept; it has 45 bases, read in frame from the first base. V is cut by 2 bases and J by 0 bases, and the space between the germline ends is 9 bases.

Material: peripheral blood, obtained from a patient treated with radiotherapy plus ipilimumab. This TCR came from a human donor with non-small cell lung cancer who had stable disease on radiotherapy plus ipilimumab. The rearranged chain carries TRBV5-1 and TRBJ2-1, and TRBD1 may be the D gene, going by 5 matching bases. The CDR3 protein: CASSFTGSSYNEQFF. The nucleotide sequence is TGCGCCAGCAGCTTTACAGGAAGCTCCTACAATGAGCAGTTCTTC.